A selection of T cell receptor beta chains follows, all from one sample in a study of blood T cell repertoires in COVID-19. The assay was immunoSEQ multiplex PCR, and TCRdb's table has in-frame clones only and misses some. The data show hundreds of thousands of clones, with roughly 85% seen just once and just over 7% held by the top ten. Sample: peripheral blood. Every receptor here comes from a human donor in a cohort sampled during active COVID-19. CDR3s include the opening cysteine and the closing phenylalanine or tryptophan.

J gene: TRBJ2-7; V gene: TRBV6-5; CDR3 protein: CASKAGGIYEQYF
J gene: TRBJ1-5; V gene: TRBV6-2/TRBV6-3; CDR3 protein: CASSFSIADSRNQPQHF
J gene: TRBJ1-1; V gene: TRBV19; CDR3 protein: CASSRTGDTEAFF
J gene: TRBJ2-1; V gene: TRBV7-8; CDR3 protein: CASSLKAGINEQFF
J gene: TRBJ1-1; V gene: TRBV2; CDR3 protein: CASSAVEGFWAEAFF
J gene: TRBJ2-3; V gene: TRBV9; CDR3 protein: CASSVKAGGFTDTQYF
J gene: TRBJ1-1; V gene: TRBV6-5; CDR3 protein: CASSPTGTGLEAFF
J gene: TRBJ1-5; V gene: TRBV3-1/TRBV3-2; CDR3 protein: CASSVRGEEPQHF
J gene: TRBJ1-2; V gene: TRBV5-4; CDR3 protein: CASRAGGWAYGYTF
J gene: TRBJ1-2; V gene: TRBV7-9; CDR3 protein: CASSKTGNYGYTF
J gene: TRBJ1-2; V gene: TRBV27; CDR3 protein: CASRGRGLDGYTF
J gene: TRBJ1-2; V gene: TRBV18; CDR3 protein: CASSPGLGGYTF
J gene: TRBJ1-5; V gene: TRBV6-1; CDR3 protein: CASSENSDVHRPQHF
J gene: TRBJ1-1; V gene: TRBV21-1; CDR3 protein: CASSKRPRGQGLYRAFF
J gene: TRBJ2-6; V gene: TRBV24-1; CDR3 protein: CATRGSGANVLTF
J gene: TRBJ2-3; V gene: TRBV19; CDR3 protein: CASSRQGGRDTQYF
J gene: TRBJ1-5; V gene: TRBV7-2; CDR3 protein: CASSHRDSNQPQHF
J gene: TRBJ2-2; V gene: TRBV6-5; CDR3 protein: CASSLDQGLRTGELFF
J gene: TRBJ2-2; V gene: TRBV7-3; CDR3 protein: CASSLNGRNTGELFF
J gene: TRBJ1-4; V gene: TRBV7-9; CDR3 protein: CVSCKGAGEKLFF
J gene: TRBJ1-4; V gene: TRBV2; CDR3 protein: CASCWQGPPNEKLFF
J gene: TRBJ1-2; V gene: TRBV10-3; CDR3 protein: CAISESGQPYGYTF
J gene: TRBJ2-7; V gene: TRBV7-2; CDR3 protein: CASSLDWQAYEQYF
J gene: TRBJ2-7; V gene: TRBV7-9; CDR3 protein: CASSETGDEQYF
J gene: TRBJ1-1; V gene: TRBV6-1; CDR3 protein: CASSGSPTGGIMNTEAFF
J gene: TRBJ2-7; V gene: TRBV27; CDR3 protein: CASSLGGHYEQYF
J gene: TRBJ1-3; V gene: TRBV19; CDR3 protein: CASGMGGTTGNTIYF
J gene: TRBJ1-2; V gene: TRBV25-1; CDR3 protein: CASSERSGYTF
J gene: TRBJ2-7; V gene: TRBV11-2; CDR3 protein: CASSLDGPYEQYF
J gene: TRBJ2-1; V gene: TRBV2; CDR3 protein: CASSPWGGGTHNEQFF
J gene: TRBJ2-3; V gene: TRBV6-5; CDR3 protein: CASNPSGGRTDTQYF
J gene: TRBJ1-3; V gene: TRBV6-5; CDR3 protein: CASSQQGNVGNTIYF
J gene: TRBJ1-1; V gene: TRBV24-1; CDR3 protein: CATRGGGGTEAFF
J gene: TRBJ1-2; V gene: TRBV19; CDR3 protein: CASSIVGGSTYGYTF
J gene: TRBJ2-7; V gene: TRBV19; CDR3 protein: CASSLNYEQYF
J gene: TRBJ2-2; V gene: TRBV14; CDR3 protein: CASSQRTGMNTGELFF
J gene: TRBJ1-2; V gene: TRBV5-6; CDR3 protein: CASSSQGARVNGYTF
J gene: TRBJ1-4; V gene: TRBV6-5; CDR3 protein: CASSANEKLFF
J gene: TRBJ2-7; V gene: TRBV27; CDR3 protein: CASRVQRGGLYEQYF
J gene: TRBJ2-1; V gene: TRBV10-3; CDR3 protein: CAISERGGGRPYNEQFF
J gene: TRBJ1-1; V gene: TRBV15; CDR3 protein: CATWGRGWNTEAFF
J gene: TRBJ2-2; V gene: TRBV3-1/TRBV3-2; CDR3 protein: CAPQGDRARVTGELFF
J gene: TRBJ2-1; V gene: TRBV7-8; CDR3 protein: CASRIGGTSPYNEQFF
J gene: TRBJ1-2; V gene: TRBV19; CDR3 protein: CASSIKYAGPTPRYGYTF
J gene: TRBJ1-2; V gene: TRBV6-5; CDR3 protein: CASSSGDYGYTF
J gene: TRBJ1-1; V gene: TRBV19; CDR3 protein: CASRYRGLYVNTEAFF
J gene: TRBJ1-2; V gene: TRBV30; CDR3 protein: CAWNQGESGYGYTF
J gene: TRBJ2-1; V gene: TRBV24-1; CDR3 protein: CATSERGGTYNEQFF
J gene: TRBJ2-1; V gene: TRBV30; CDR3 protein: CAWDYTLYEQFF
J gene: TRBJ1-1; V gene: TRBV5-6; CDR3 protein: CASSLADRGTEAFF
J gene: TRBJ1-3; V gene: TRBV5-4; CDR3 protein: CASSFGQGRNTIYF
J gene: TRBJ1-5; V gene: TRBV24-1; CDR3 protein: CATARGNSNQPQHF
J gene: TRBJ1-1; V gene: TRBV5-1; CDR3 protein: CASSLSGYEAFF
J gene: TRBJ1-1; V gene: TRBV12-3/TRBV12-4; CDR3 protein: CASSLFRGDEAFF
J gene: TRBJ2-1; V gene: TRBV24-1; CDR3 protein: CATSDSSGRNEQFF
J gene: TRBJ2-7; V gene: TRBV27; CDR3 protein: CASNTLQGHLYEQYF
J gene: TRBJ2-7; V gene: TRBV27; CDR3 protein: CASSPRQGRQYF
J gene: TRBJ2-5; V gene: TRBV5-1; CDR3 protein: CASSLQETQYF
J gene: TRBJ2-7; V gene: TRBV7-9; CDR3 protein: CASSLGQGYYEQYF
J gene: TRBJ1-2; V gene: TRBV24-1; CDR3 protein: CATSDPGYGYGYTF